One sample yielded the 24 T cell receptor beta chains listed below, sequenced in a study of blood T cell repertoires in COVID-19. The protocol was immunoSEQ multiplex PCR, while the TCRdb copy is restricted to in-frame clones and leaves out a portion. The sample holds about 140,000 clones, about 90% seen once. Sequences were obtained from peripheral blood. The receptors derive from a woman aged 55-70 years with acute or convalescent COVID-19.

The genes are TRBV27 and TRBJ1-2; no reliable D call. V lost 4 bases, J lost 8 bases, and 20 bases lay in between. The CDR3 spans 15 residues. The germline V gene encodes CDR1 MNHEY and CDR2 SMNVEV (reference sequence). Here the CDR3 reads CASSSYPPRQRGYTF. CDR3 sequence (DNA): TGTGCCAGCAGTTCCTACCCCCCCCGGCAGCGCGGCTACACCTTC.

The rearrangement uses TRBV7-9 and TRBJ1-2; D perhaps matches TRBD1 (6 bases). The V end lost 3 bases, the J end lost 8 bases, and 16 bases lay between the germline ends. Germline V gene data show CDR1 as SEHNR and CDR2 as FQNEAQ (reference sequence). The CDR3 runs 14 residues. CDR3 DNA sequence: TGTGCCAGCAGCTTGACTACAGGGTGGGCAGGCTACACCTTC. The encoded protein is CASSLTTGWAGYTF.

J is TRBJ1-1 and V is TRBV19, with D hard to call. V was cut by 7 bases and J by 5 bases, with 14 bases left in between. The CDR3 consists of 13 residues. Germline CDR1 is LNHDA and CDR2 is SQIVND (reference sequence). This chain's CDR3 is CASKEGSSTEAFF. CDR3 bases: TGTGCCAGTAAGGAGGGAAGTTCAACTGAAGCTTTCTTT. Filled out from reference TRBV19 and TRBJ1-1, the complete variable domain reads DGGITQSPKYLFRKEGQNVTLSCEQNLNHDAMYWYRQDPGQGLRLIYYSQIVNDFQKGDIAEGYSVSREKKESFPLTVTSAQKNPTAFYLCASKEGSSTEAFFGQGTRLTVV.

CDR3 DNA sequence: TGTGCCAGCAGCCCCGGCGGGGAAAGGGCCCAGCATTTT. Translated: CASSPGGERAQHF. The chain combines TRBV7-3 with TRBJ1-5; no clear D. Per germline, CDR1 SGHTA and CDR2 FQGTGA. The CDR3 is 13 amino acids. Trimming pared 5 bases from V and 11 bases from J, leaving 16 bases between.

This clone showed up just a few times. The J gene is TRBJ1-1, the V gene TRBV13, with a tentative D call TRBD1 (5 bases). CDR3 length equals 14 residues. CDR1 is PRHDT, CDR2 FYEKMQ, per germline (reference sequence). V was trimmed by 4 bases and J by 0 bases, leaving 9 bases between them. The CDR3 region is CASSSAGLNTEAFF. DNA of the CDR3: TGTGCCAGCAGCTCAGCAGGGTTGAACACTGAAGCTTTCTTT.

This clone came up a few times. The chain combines TRBV4-3 with TRBJ2-7; 10 bases line up with TRBD1. After removal of 4 bases from V and 4 bases from J, the junction contained 10 bases not matched to a gene. The germline gives CDR1 LGHNA, CDR2 YSLEER. The CDR3 totals 16 residues. CDR3 in amino acids: CASSPSGTGEVYEQYF. The CDR3 DNA sequence: TGCGCCAGCAGCCCTTCCGGGACAGGGGAGGTATACGAGCAGTACTTC.

This chain uses TRBV12-5 with TRBJ2-5; D is unresolved. Trimming removed 7 bases at V and 2 bases at J, with 29 bases between. There are 19 residues in the CDR3. The germline CDR1 and CDR2 sequences are LGHNT and FRNRAP. The CDR3 region is CASAFGVVENRGSQETQYF. The CDR3 nucleotides are TGTGCTAGTGCCTTCGGAGTGGTGGAAAACCGCGGATCACAAGAGACCCAGTACTTC.

Turning to this clone: The same CDR3 can be traced to other DNA sequences in this sample. This chain links TRBV7-2 with TRBJ1-2; a weak D match, TRBD1 (5 bases). The CDR3 totals 13 residues. V lost 5 bases to trimming and J lost 4 bases, with 11 bases between them. Germline lookup yields CDR1 SGHTA and CDR2 FQGNSA. The CDR3 DNA follows: TGTGCCAGCAGCCCGGGGGGAAGCTATGGCTACACCTTC. The encoded protein is CASSPGGSYGYTF.

The gene calls are TRBV6-5 and TRBJ1-2; D may be TRBD1 (6 bases). The V and J ends lost 5 bases and 2 bases respectively, with 9 bases between them. CDR1 and CDR2 (germline): MNHEY, SVGAGI. CDR3 length: 13 amino acids. In DNA, the CDR3 is TGTGCCAGCAGTCGGACAGTGAACTATGGCTACACCTTC. Translation: CASSRTVNYGYTF.

V is TRBV5-1 and J is TRBJ1-1; TRBD1 aligns across 7 bases. Germline V gene lookup returns CDR1 SGHRS and CDR2 YFSETQ. The CDR3 has 15 amino acids. V dropped 0 bases and J dropped 4; count of bases not matched to a gene: 6. The CDR3 sequence is CASSLATGAGTEAFF. The CDR3 region has the DNA TGCGCCAGCAGCTTGGCTACAGGGGCTGGCACTGAAGCTTTCTTT.

A single count supports this clone. The chain recombines TRBV2 with TRBJ1-1, with 9 bases fitting TRBD1. From germline, CDR1 is SNHLY and CDR2 FYNNEI. Unmatched junction bases numbered 7, after V lost 6 bases and J lost 5 bases. The CDR3 runs to 14 residues. CDR3 amino acids: CASRPGTGTTEAFF. The CDR3 DNA is TGTGCCAGCAGACCCGGGACAGGGACTACTGAAGCTTTCTTT.

The chain is built from TRBV29-1 and TRBJ1-5, with D possibly TRBD1 on 6 matching bases. CDR3 size: 17 residues. Trimming removed 3 bases at V and 1 base at J, with 19 bases between. Germline V gives CDR1 SQVTM, CDR2 ANQGSEA. The DNA for the CDR3 is TGCAGCGTTGACAAGGGTACAGGGCACCCGAGCAATCAGCCCCAGCATTTT. It specifies CSVDKGTGHPSNQPQHF.

This chain uses TRBV7-9 with TRBJ2-3, with TRBD2 identical over 12 bases. V was pared by 5 bases and J by 3 bases, with 6 bases of the junction left unmatched. Germline V gene lookup returns CDR1 SEHNR and CDR2 FQNEAQ (reference sequence). This CDR3 is 16 amino acids long. The CDR3 here is CASSPSLAGGTDTQYF. CDR3 nucleotides: TGTGCCAGCAGCCCTAGTCTAGCGGGGGGGACAGATACGCAGTATTTT.

This rearrangement joins TRBV5-1 to TRBJ2-1; 11 nucleotides agree with TRBD2. Germline lookup yields CDR1 SGHRS and CDR2 YFSETQ. V lost 5 bases to trimming and J lost 2 bases; unmatched junction nucleotides: 3. The length of the CDR3 is 15 residues. The CDR3, as DNA: TGCGCCAGCAGGCCGGGACTAGCGGCCTACAATGAGCAGTTCTTC. It yields the protein CASRPGLAAYNEQFF.

The chain is built from TRBV5-1 and TRBJ2-7; maybe TRBD1 (5 bases). Germline V CDR1 and CDR2: SGHRS, YFSETQ. The V end was cut by 0 bases, the J end by 5 bases, with 18 bases between. The CDR3 is 16 amino acids. The CDR3 region is CASSLATMTALNEQYF. The CDR3 DNA reads TGCGCCAGCAGCTTGGCCACCATGACAGCCCTTAACGAGCAGTACTTC.

The V call is TRBV25-1, the J call TRBJ2-7; TRBD1 might be the D (6 bases). The CDR3 spans 14 residues. Germline CDR1 MGHDK, CDR2 SYGVNS. V lost 6 bases, J lost 6 bases, and 18 bases lay in between. In DNA form, the CDR3 reads TGTGCCAGCAGCTATAAACAGGGTCAGCGCGAGCAGTACTTC. It encodes CASSYKQGQREQYF.

This rearrangement joins TRBV5-1 to TRBJ2-7; perhaps TRBD1 as D (5 bases). The CDR3 has 14 amino acids. V was clipped by 0 bases and J by 4 bases, with 11 bases between them. The V gene's germline CDR1 is SGHRS and CDR2 YFSETQ. CDR3 sequence: CASSLVQASYEQYF. The CDR3 nucleotides are TGCGCCAGCAGCTTGGTACAGGCCTCGTACGAGCAGTACTTC.

The chain links TRBV30 to TRBJ2-3, with 7 bases that match TRBD2. V gave up 3 bases and J gave up 6 bases; unmatched junction bases: 9. This CDR3 spans 14 amino acids. Germline V gene sequence: CDR1 GTSNPN, CDR2 SVGIG (reference sequence). The chain's CDR3 is CAWRPRLGGDTQYF. CDR3 nucleotide sequence: TGTGCCTGGAGGCCCAGGTTGGGGGGGGATACGCAGTATTTT.

There are a few counts of this clone. The genes are TRBV3-1 (or the pseudogene TRBV3-2) and TRBJ2-2, with TRBD2 matching 7 bases. The CDR3 extends over 16 amino acids. V gave up 5 bases and J gave up 5 bases; unmatched junction bases: 11. Germline V lookup: CDR1 LGHDT, CDR2 YNNKEL (reference sequence). The CDR3 bases are TGTGCCAGCAGCAGCGGGGCTAGCGGAGATACCGGGGAGCTGTTTTTT. This codes for CASSSGASGDTGELFF.

The rearrangement joins TRBV19 to TRBJ1-1, with 9 bases aligning to TRBD1. The CDR3 length is 17 residues. Germline-derived CDR1 and CDR2 are LNHDA and SQIVND (reference sequence). Trimming cost V 2 bases and J 3 bases; bases outside gene matches: 10. CDR3 loop: CASSISQGAVDDTEAFF. As DNA, the CDR3 is TGTGCCAGTAGTATATCACAGGGGGCTGTAGACGACACTGAAGCTTTCTTT.

CDR3 residues: CASSPPPGRNTGELFF. The CDR3 nucleotides read TGTGCCAGCAGCCCCCCTCCGGGGAGGAACACCGGGGAGCTGTTTTTT. The chain carries TRBV6-2 or TRBV6-3 and TRBJ2-2; D perhaps matches TRBD2 (5 bases). V gave up 6 bases and J gave up 1 base, with 15 bases separating them. The CDR3 has 16 amino acids. CDR1 is MNHEY, CDR2 SVGEGT, per germline.

The gene calls are TRBV27 and TRBJ2-2, with D possibly TRBD2 on 6 matching bases. Looked up from germline, CDR1 is MNHEY and CDR2 is SMNVEV (reference sequence). V gave up 2 bases and J gave up 7 bases, with 11 bases separating them. The CDR3 length is 14 residues. The CDR3 nucleotides are TGTGCCAGCAGTTTAGGGAGGAGCGGCGGGGAGCTGTTTTTT. This gives the protein CASSLGRSGGELFF.

The chain combines TRBV11-2 with TRBJ2-1; 7 bases are a match to TRBD1. The CDR3 spans 15 residues. Germline trimming cut 5 bases from V and 0 bases from J; bases unmatched to any gene: 4. The germline V gene has CDR1 SGHAT and CDR2 FQNNGV. CDR3 nucleotides: TGTGCCAGCAGCCAGGGACAGAACTCCTACAATGAGCAGTTCTTC. Protein sequence: CASSQGQNSYNEQFF. Combining the CDR3 with reference TRBV11-2 and TRBJ2-1 gives the whole variable domain EAGVAQSPRYKIIEKRQSVAFWCNPISGHATLYWYQQILGQGPKLLIQFQNNGVVDDSQLPKDRFSAERLKGVDSTLKIQPAKLEDSAVYLCASSQGQNSYNEQFFGPGTRLTVL.

The chain uses TRBV19 and TRBJ1-2; a possible D gene is TRBD1 (5 bases). The V end was cut by 0 bases, the J end by 6 bases, with 20 bases between. This CDR3 is 17 amino acids long. Looked up from germline, CDR1 is LNHDA and CDR2 is SQIVND (reference sequence). CDR3 DNA sequence: TGTGCCAGTAGTATAGAATTCCTCGGGGGTGAGGGTGATGGCTACACCTTC. This encodes CASSIEFLGGEGDGYTF.